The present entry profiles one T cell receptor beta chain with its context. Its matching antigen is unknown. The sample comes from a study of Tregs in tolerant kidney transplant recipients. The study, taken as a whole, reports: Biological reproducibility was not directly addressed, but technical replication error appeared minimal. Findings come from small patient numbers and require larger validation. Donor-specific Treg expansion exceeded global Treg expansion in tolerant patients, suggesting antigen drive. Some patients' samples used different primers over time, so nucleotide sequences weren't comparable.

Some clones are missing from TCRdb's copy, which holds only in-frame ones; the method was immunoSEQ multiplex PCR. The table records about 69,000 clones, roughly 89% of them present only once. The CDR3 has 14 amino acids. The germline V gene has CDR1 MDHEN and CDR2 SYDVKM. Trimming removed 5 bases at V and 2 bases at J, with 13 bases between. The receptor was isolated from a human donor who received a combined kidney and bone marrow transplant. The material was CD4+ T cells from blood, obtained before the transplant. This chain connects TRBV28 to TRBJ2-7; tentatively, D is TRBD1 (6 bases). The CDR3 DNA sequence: TGTGCCAGCAGTCTCGGACAGATGCCCTACGAGCAGTACTTC. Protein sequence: CASSLGQMPYEQYF.